One T cell receptor (beta chain) is described in this entry. Antigen specificity is unknown. Naive CD8 populations comprised CD45RO-negative cells positively selected for CCR7, excluding terminally differentiated effector memory CD45RA+ cells. All participating donors were Caucasian adults from Nashville, Tennessee. Authors' processing steps: Quality scores were absent from the junction-only immunoSEQ sequences, so filtering differed. Libraries were prepared by immunoSEQ multiplex PCR; TCRdb keeps only in-frame clonotypes and omits some of them. V and J calls plus clone size are reproduced from that table; the DNA served to infer D and trimming. The repertoire holds nearly 2 million clones, with 85% to 95% as singletons. These data are taken from a study of shared clonotypes between healthy human individuals. Study-level findings and limits: Shared clonotypes across all four donors exceeded non-shared ones in generation probability.

Sequenced material: naive CD8+ T cells sorted from blood. This TCR came from a man between 18 and 35 years old in good health.

CDR3 amino acids: CAWSTMNYGYTF. The DNA for the CDR3 is TGTGCCTGGAGTACCATGAACTATGGCTACACCTTC. The chain carries TRBV30 and TRBJ1-2; D uncertain. V was pared by 2 bases and J by 2 bases, with 6 bases between. CDR1 is GTSNPN and CDR2 is SVGIG in the germline V gene (reference sequence). The CDR3 loop spans 12 amino acids.